This T cell receptor (beta chain) was recorded in a study of blood T cell repertoires in COVID-19. About the study: T cells, B-cell-depleted T cells, or PBMCs supplied cDNA or gDNA.

In the authors' workflow: Amplified reference gene primers provided the basis for estimating nucleated cell counts. Method: immunoSEQ multiplex PCR; TCRdb's copy keeps in-frame clones and lacks some. The DNA gave D and trimming, while V, J and clone size come from that table. This table has more than 300,000 clones, around 91% appearing once. The CDR3 has 15 residues. Trimming removed 5 bases from V and 4 bases from J; junction bases left unmatched: 12. Germline V gives CDR1 GTSNPN, CDR2 SVGIG (reference sequence). The receptor was derived from a woman aged 18-29 years who had recovered from COVID-19. Source material: peripheral blood. The chain employs TRBV30 and TRBJ1-2, with 8 bases fitting TRBD1. CDR3 DNA: TGTGCCTGGGGGGATAAGACAGGGGAGGTCTATGGCTACACCTTC. Residues: CAWGDKTGEVYGYTF. Together with reference TRBV30 and TRBJ1-2, the CDR3 gives the full variable domain: SQTIHQWPATLVQPVGSPLSLECTVEGTSNPNLYWYRQAAGRGLQLLFYSVGIGQISSEVPQNLSASRPQDRQFILSSKKLLLSDSGFYLCAWGDKTGEVYGYTFGSGTRLTVV.